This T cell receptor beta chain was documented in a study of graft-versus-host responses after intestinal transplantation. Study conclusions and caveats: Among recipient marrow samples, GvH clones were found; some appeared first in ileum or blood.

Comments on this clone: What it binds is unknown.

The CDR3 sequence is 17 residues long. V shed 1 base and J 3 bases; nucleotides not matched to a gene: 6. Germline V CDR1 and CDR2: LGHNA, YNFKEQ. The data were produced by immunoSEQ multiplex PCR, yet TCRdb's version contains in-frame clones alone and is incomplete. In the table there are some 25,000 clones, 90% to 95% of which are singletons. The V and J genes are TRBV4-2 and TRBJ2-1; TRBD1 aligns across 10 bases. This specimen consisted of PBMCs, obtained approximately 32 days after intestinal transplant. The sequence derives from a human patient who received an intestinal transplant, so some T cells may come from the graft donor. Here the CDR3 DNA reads TGTGCCAGCAGCCAAGTGCCGACAGGGGGCGACTACAATGAGCAGTTCTTC. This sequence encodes CASSQVPTGGDYNEQFF.